This record covers a single T cell receptor beta chain. This sample is part of a study of T cell changes during pregnancy in multiple sclerosis. This CDR3 is 14 amino acids long. Sequencing was performed with immunoSEQ multiplex PCR; in TCRdb, only in-frame clones are kept and a portion is missing. The sample carries around 70,000 clones, 85% to 95% recorded once. The TCR was taken from a female donor with multiple sclerosis, enrolled in a pregnancy study. Sequencing was performed on CD4+ T cells from peripheral blood mononuclear cells, taken after pregnancy. The genes are TRBV21-1 and TRBJ1-5. TRBV21-1 represents a pseudogene. DNA of the CDR3: TGTGCCAGCAGCCCCCTGCGCTCCAATCAGCCCCAGCATTTT. Translated: CASSPLRSNQPQHF.